This T cell receptor (beta chain) stems from a study of CD8+CD57+ T cells in acquired aplastic anemia. Profiling that covered TCR beta VDJ and CDR3 relied on genomic DNA as its template. TCRdb reprocessed the reads with MiXCR, giving one entry per CDR3 protein. The table lists roughly 420,000 distinct CDR3 sequences, approximately 70% of them singletons, with 4% in the top ten. As regards this clonotype: Its antigen is undetermined. The CDR3 end shows no conserved phenylalanine or tryptophan, and so a read error is likely. The limits of the CDR3 on the DNA are not certain, so only TCRdb's listed CDR3 is given.

Notes on the study in general: Common to patients and controls were approximately 30 CD8+ CDR3 sequences.

The CDR3 is 9 residues long, counting both termini. Germline assignment: CDR1 LNHDA and CDR2 SQIVND (reference sequence). V gene TRBV19 combines with J gene TRBJ2-3; the table gives TRBD2 as D, unverified against the DNA. The sequenced material came from sorted CD4+, CD8+, or CD8+CD57+ T cells (not recorded which) from PBMCs. This sequence was found in a human donor in good health, serving as a control. CDR3 sequence: CASSASYSG.